The clone carrying this T cell receptor (beta chain) was counted a single time. The data derive from a study of blood T cell repertoires in COVID-19. Study-wide context: The United States, Italy and Spain supplied acute and convalescent COVID-19 samples.

How the authors handled the data: Researchers report that nucleated cell counts were estimated from reference gene primer amplification. The protocol was immunoSEQ multiplex PCR, while the TCRdb copy is restricted to in-frame clones and leaves out a portion. Clone size and V and J calls were adopted from that table, with D and trimming inferred from the DNA. The table includes 130,000 to 150,000 clones, 80% detected once. V was pared by 6 bases and J by 9 bases, with 8 bases of the junction left unmatched. In germline, CDR1 is MGHDK, CDR2 SYGVNS. The CDR3 consists of 13 residues. Sequences were obtained from peripheral blood. The chain employs TRBV25-1 and TRBJ1-5; 7 bases line up with TRBD1. The clonotype was recovered from a man between 70 and 80 years old who had recovered from COVID-19. The CDR3 reads CASSNTGESPQHF. The CDR3 DNA follows: TGTGCCAGCAGCAATACAGGGGAATCGCCCCAGCATTTT.